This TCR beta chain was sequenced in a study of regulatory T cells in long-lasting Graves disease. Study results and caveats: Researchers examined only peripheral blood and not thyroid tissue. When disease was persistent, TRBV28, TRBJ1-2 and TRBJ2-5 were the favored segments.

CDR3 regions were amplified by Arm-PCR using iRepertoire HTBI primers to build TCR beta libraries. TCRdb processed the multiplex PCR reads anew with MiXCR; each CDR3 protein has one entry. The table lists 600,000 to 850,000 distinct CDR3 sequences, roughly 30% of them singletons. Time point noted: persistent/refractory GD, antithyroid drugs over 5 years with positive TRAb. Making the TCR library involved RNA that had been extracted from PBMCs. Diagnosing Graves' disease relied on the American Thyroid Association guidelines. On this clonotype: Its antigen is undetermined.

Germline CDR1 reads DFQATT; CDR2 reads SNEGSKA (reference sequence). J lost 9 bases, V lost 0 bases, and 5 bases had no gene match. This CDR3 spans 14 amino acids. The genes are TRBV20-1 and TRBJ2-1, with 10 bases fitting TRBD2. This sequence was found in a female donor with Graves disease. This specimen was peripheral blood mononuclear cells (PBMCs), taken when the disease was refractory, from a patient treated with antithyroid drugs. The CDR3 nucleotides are TGCAGTGCTAGAGATCTATGGACTAGCGGTGAGCAGTTCTTC. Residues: CSARDLWTSGEQFF.